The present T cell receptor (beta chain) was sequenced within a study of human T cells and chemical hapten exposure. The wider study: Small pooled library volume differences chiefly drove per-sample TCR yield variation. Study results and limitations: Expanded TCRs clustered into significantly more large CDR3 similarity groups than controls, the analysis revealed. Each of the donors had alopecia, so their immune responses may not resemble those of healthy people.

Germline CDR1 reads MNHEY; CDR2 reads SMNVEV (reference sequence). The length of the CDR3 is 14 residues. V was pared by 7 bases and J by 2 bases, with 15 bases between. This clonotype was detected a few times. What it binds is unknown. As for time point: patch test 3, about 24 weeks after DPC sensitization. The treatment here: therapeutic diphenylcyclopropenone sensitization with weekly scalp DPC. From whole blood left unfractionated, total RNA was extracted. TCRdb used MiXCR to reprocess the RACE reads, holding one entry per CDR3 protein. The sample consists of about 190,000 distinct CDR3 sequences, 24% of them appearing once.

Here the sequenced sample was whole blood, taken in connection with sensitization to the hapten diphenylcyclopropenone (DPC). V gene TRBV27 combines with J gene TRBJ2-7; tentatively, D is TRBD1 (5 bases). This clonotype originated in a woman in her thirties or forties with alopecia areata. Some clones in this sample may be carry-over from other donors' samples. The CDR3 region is CASTTRPGTYEQYF. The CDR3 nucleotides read TGTGCCAGCACCACACGGCCAGGGACCTACGAGCAGTACTTC.